The 21 T cell receptor beta chains presented below share a single source sample, sequenced in a study of blood T cell repertoires in COVID-19 (dated by TCRdb to about 2020). Library preparation used the immunoSEQ multiplex PCR assay. Here the immuneACCESS table is served through TCRdb, limited to in-frame sequences with V and J called. Missing clones are a known gap in these copies; in checked studies unresolved V genes cover under half, and the rest lacks a known reason. The sample records tens of thousands of clones, 81% of which are singletons. The ten biggest clones cover around 3% of the sample. The sample taken for sequencing was peripheral blood. The receptors originated from a man aged 65 to 85 with COVID-19, enrolled during active disease.

This clone was seen a few times. The gene calls are TRBV5-4 and TRBJ2-7; 9 positions match TRBD1. This CDR3 comprises 17 residues. The germline gives CDR1 SGHNT, CDR2 YYREEE (reference sequence). The V segment lost 3 bases and the J segment 6 bases; nucleotides outside the gene matches: 16. The CDR3 DNA sequence: TGTGCCAGCAGCTATCAACCGGGACAGGGAGGCCAAGGCGAGCAGTACTTC. Encoded protein: CASSYQPGQGGQGEQYF.

V is TRBV7-9 and J is TRBJ1-3; unclear D gene. This CDR3 contains 14 residues. CDR1 is SEHNR and CDR2 is FQNEAQ in the germline V gene (reference sequence). V was pared by 5 bases and J by 0 bases, with 8 bases between. The CDR3 DNA sequence: TGTGCCAGCAGCCGAGATGTCTCTGGAAACACCATATATTTT. Its protein product is CASSRDVSGNTIYF.

V is TRBV3-1 (or the pseudogene TRBV3-2) and J is TRBJ1-4, with D perhaps TRBD1 (6 bases). The CDR3 has 15 residues. Germline V gene lookup returns CDR1 LGHDT and CDR2 YNNKEL (reference sequence). Trimming shortened V by 2 bases and J by 4 bases, and 11 bases separated the two germline ends. Here the CDR3 reads CASSQPGQNNEKLFF. The CDR3 region has the DNA TGTGCCAGCAGCCAACCCGGACAGAATAATGAAAAACTGTTTTTT.

This chain's CDR3 is CASSYEIREAFF. CDR3 in DNA: TGTGCCAGCAGTTACGAGATCAGGGAAGCTTTCTTT. The genes are TRBV6-2 or TRBV6-3 and TRBJ1-1; D ambiguous. V was clipped by 2 bases and J by 8 bases, with 9 bases between them. Per the germline V gene, CDR1 is MNHEY and CDR2 is SVGEGT. The CDR3 runs to 12 residues.

V and J are TRBV3-1 (or the pseudogene TRBV3-2) and TRBJ2-7; 12 nucleotides match TRBD2. This CDR3 is built from 14 residues. The V gene end was trimmed by 5 bases and the J gene end by 2 bases; junction bases not matched to a gene: 1. Germline V gene sequence: CDR1 LGHDT, CDR2 YNNKEL (reference sequence). The CDR3 protein is CASSRTSGTYEQYF. DNA for the CDR3: TGTGCCAGCAGCAGGACTAGCGGGACCTACGAGCAGTACTTC.

The chain uses TRBV6-5 and TRBJ2-7, with 7 bases lining up with TRBD2. CDR1 MNHEY and CDR2 SVGAGI come from the germline V gene. The V gene end was trimmed by 6 bases and the J gene end by 3 bases; junction bases not matched to a gene: 11. CDR3 length: 15 residues. The CDR3 spells CASSLPSGGSYEQYF. The CDR3 DNA follows: TGTGCCAGCAGCCTCCCGAGTGGCGGGAGCTACGAGCAGTACTTC.

This CDR3 is CASSRTGVDTEAFF. CDR3 nucleotide sequence: TGTGCCAGCAGCAGGACAGGGGTGGACACTGAAGCTTTCTTT. V gene TRBV7-3 combines with J gene TRBJ1-1; the match to TRBD1 covers 9 bases. V trimming: 5 bases; J trimming: 3 bases; junction bases outside the gene matches: 4. In germline, CDR1 is SGHTA, CDR2 FQGTGA. This CDR3 is built from 14 residues.

Only one count was recorded for this clone. The J gene is TRBJ1-2, the V gene TRBV5-6, with D possibly matching TRBD1 (6 bases). The CDR3 has 13 amino acids. Germline V CDR1 and CDR2: SGHDT, YYEEEE. V lost 6 bases to trimming and J lost 6 bases, with 15 bases between them. CDR3 bases: TGTGCCAGCATTCAACAACAGGGCGATGGCTACACCTTC. It specifies CASIQQQGDGYTF.

CDR3 coding DNA: TGTGCCACCAGTGATTTAGGGACATCAGGGGGCAGTGGTAATGAGCAGTTCTTC. Translating it yields CATSDLGTSGGSGNEQFF. The V gene is TRBV24-1, the J gene TRBJ2-1; TRBD1 agrees at 8 bases. Trimming removed 1 base from V and 7 bases from J; junction bases left unmatched: 14. The CDR3 length is 18 residues. Germline values: CDR1 KGHDR, CDR2 SFDVKD.

With respect to this clone: The sample has other DNA sequences that encode this CDR3 too. The CDR3 is CASSQGTVTYEQYF. The CDR3 DNA reads TGTGCCAGCAGCCAGGGGACTGTCACCTACGAGCAGTACTTC. This chain joins TRBV3-1 (or the pseudogene TRBV3-2) and TRBJ2-7; perhaps TRBD2 as D (6 bases). The germline V gene encodes CDR1 LGHDT and CDR2 YNNKEL (reference sequence). The CDR3 consists of 14 residues. The V and J ends lost 3 bases and 2 bases respectively, with 11 bases between them.

The chain carries TRBV28 and TRBJ1-1; D not resolved. V was shortened by 10 bases and J by 6 bases, with 18 bases between the two germline ends. The CDR3 runs 13 residues. Germline V lookup: CDR1 MDHEN, CDR2 SYDVKM. The CDR3 is CATGSGVVAEAFF. The DNA of the CDR3 is TGTGCCACCGGATCCGGGGTAGTCGCTGAAGCTTTCTTT.

This sequence joins TRBV4-3 and TRBJ2-7, with D possibly TRBD2 on 6 matching bases. In germline, CDR1 is LGHNA, CDR2 YSLEER. Trimming pared 1 base from V and 7 bases from J, leaving 8 bases between. This CDR3 region has 12 residues. The CDR3 DNA is TGCGCCAGCAGCCAAGTCGGAGGGGAGCAGTACTTC. Protein product: CASSQVGGEQYF.

This clone was recorded a few times. This chain joins TRBV5-1 and TRBJ2-6, with 9 bases fitting TRBD2. V trimming: 0 bases; J trimming: 0 bases; junction bases outside the gene matches: 4. CDR3 length: 18 amino acids. In germline, CDR1 is SGHRS, CDR2 YFSETQ. CDR3 loop: CASSLEASGTSGANVLTF. The CDR3, as DNA: TGCGCCAGCAGCTTGGAGGCTAGCGGGACCTCTGGGGCCAACGTCCTGACTTTC.

The chain couples TRBV9 to TRBJ2-5, with 9 nucleotides matching TRBD2. The CDR3 covers 15 residues. Germline lookup yields CDR1 SGDLS and CDR2 YYNGEE. V lost 1 base and J lost 1; bases outside the gene matches: 2. The CDR3 sequence is CASSVLAGSQETQYF. The CDR3 nucleotides read TGTGCCAGCAGCGTACTAGCGGGGAGCCAAGAGACCCAGTACTTC.

The chain is built from TRBV18 and TRBJ2-3; a weak D match, TRBD2 (5 bases). V dropped 8 bases and J dropped 0 bases, with 12 bases sitting between them. CDR3 size: 14 residues. Germline V lookup: CDR1 KGHSH, CDR2 LQKENI. The CDR3, as DNA: TGTGCCAGCACCCAACGGGGTAGCACAGATACGCAGTATTTT. Translation gives CASTQRGSTDTQYF.

This clone was seen a few times. The chain carries TRBV10-1 and TRBJ2-7, with 7 bases matching TRBD2. The CDR3 sequence is 17 residues long. Per germline, CDR1 WNHNN and CDR2 SYGVQD (reference sequence). Unmatched junction bases numbered 19, after V lost 4 bases and J lost 7 bases. Here the CDR3 reads CASSAPSRGGRAEEQYF. The CDR3 coding sequence is TGCGCCAGCAGTGCACCCTCCCGTGGGGGGAGGGCCGAAGAGCAGTACTTC.

The chain couples TRBV5-1 to TRBJ1-4, with TRBD1 identical over 8 bases. This CDR3 region has 16 residues. Germline V gene data show CDR1 as SGHRS and CDR2 as YFSETQ. The V segment lost 4 bases and the J segment 2 bases; nucleotides outside the gene matches: 7. In DNA, the CDR3 is TGCGCCAGCAGCCGGACAGGGCAGCAGACTAATGAAAAACTGTTTTTT. Residues: CASSRTGQQTNEKLFF.

V usage is TRBV3-1 (or the pseudogene TRBV3-2) and J usage is TRBJ2-2; D gene uncertain. In germline, CDR1 is LGHDT, CDR2 YNNKEL (reference sequence). The V gene lost 2 bases and the J gene lost 2 bases, with 6 bases spanning the gap. The CDR3 extends over 14 amino acids. In DNA, the CDR3 is TGTGCCAGCAGCCAACTCCTCAACACCGGGGAGCTGTTTTTT. Protein: CASSQLLNTGELFF.

The V and J genes are TRBV6-2 or TRBV6-3 and TRBJ1-5, with D hard to call. This CDR3 is 17 amino acids long. Trimming took 0 bases from V and 7 from J, leaving 19 bases between them. The germline V gene has CDR1 MNHEY and CDR2 SVGEGT. This chain's CDR3 is CASSYSTFRGSDQPQHF. CDR3 nucleotides: TGTGCCAGCAGTTACTCGACCTTTCGGGGTTCCGACCAGCCCCAGCATTTT.

V and J are TRBV7-2 and TRBJ1-5; D ambiguous. Germline V gives CDR1 SGHTA, CDR2 FQGNSA. Trimming removed 2 bases at V and 3 bases at J, with 5 bases between. This CDR3 is 13 amino acids long. CDR3 amino acids: CASSLTANQPQHF. The CDR3 coding sequence is TGTGCCAGCAGCTTAACAGCCAATCAGCCCCAGCATTTT.

The CDR3 DNA follows: TGTGCCAGCAGTTTATCTACTAGCGGTGATACGCAGTATTTT. Protein product: CASSLSTSGDTQYF. The chain carries TRBV27 and TRBJ2-3; TRBD2 aligns across 8 bases. V lost 0 bases and J lost 6; bases outside the gene matches: 2. CDR3 length equals 14 residues. Germline CDR1 and CDR2: MNHEY and SMNVEV (reference sequence).